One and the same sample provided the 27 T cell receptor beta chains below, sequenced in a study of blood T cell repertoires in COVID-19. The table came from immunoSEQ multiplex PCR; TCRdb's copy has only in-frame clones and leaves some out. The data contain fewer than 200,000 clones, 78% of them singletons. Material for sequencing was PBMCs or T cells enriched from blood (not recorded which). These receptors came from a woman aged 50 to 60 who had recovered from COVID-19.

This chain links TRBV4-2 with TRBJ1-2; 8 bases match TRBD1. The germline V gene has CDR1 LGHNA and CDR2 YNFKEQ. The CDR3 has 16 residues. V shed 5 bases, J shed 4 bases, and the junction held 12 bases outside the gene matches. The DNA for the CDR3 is TGTGCCAGCAGCTTTCTCCAAGGGACAGGCTCCTATGGCTACACCTTC. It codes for CASSFLQGTGSYGYTF.

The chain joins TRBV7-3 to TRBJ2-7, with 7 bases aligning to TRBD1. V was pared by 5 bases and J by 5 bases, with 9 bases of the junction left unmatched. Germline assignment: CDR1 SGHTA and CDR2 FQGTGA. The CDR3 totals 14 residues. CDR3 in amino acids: CASSAGNRGHEQYF. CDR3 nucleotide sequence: TGTGCCAGCAGCGCAGGCAACAGGGGACACGAGCAGTACTTC.

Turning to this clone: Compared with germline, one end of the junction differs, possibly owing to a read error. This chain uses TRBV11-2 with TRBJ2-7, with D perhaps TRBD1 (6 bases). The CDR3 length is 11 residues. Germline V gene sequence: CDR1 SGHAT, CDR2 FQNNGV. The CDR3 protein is CASSHQGHSHF. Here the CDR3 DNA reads TGTGCCAGCAGCCACCAGGGACACTCACACTTC.

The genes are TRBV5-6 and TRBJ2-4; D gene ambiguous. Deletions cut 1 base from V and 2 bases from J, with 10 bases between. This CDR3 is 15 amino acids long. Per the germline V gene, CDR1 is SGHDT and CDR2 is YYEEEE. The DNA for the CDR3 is TGTGCCAGCAGCTTGAGGTCCGGGTCCAAAAACATTCAGTACTTC. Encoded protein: CASSLRSGSKNIQYF.

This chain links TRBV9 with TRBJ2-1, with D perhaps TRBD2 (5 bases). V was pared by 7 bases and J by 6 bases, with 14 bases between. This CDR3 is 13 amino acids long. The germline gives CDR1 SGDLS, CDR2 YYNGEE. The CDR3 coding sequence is TGTGCCAGCGGCGGGTTCGCTATCAATGAGCAGTTCTTC. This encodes CASGGFAINEQFF.

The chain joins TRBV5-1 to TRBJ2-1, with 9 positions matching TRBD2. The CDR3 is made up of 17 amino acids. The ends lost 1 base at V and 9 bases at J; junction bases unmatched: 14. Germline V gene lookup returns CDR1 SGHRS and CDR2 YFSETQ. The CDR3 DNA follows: TGCGCCAGCAGCTTGACCGTACTAGCGGGTCCTCTTCGTGAGCAGTTCTTC. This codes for CASSLTVLAGPLREQFF. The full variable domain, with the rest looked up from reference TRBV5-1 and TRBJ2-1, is KAGVTQTPRYLIKTRGQQVTLSCSPISGHRSVSWYQQTPGQGLQFLFEYFSETQRNKGNFPGRFSGRQFSNSRSEMNVSTLELGDSALYLCASSLTVLAGPLREQFFGPGTRLTVL.

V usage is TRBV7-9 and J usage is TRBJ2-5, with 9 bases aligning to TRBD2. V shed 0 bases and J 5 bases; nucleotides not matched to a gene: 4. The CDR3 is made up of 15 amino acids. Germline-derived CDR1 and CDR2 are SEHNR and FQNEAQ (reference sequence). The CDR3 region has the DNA TGTGCCAGCAGCTTAGCAGCTAGCGGGACTGAGACCCAGTACTTC. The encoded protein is CASSLAASGTETQYF.

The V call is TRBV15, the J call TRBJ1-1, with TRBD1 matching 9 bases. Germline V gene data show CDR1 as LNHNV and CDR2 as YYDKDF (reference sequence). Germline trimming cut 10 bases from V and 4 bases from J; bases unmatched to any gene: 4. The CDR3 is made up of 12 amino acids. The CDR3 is CAKGQGTTEAFF. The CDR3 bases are TGTGCCAAGGGACAGGGTACCACTGAAGCTTTCTTT.

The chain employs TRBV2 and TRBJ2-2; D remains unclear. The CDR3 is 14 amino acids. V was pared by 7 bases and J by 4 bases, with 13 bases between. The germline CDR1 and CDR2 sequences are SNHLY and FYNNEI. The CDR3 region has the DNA TGTGCCAGCAAACCTAGGAAGGCCACCGGGGAGCTGTTTTTT. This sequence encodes CASKPRKATGELFF.

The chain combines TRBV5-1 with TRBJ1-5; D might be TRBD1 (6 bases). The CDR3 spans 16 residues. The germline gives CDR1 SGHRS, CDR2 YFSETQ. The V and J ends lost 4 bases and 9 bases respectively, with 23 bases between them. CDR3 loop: CASSLGPGDLRRPQHF. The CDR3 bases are TGCGCCAGCAGCCTGGGGCCAGGGGATCTCAGGAGGCCCCAGCATTTT.

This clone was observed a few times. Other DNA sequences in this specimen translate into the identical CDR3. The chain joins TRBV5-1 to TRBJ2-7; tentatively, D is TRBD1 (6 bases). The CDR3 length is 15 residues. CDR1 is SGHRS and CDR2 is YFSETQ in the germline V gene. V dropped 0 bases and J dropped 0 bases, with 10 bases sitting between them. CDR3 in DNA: TGCGCCAGCAGCTTGGTCGGACAGAGCTCCTACGAGCAGTACTTC. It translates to CASSLVGQSSYEQYF.

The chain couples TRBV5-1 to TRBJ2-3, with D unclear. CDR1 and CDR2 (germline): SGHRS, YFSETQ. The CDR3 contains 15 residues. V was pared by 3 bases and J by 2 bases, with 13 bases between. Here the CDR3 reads CASSSSLDFTDTQYF. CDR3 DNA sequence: TGCGCCAGCAGCTCCTCACTTGATTTCACAGATACGCAGTATTTT.

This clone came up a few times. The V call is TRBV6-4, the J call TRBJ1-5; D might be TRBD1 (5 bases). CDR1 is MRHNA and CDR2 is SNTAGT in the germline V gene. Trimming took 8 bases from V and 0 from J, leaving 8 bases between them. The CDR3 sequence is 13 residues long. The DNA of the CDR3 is TGTGCCAGCTCTCAGGGTAGCAATCAGCCCCAGCATTTT. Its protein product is CASSQGSNQPQHF.

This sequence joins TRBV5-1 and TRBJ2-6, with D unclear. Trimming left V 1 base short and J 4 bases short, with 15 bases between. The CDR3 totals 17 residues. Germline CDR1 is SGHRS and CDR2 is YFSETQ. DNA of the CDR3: TGCGCCAGCAGCTTGAGTATGAGCCAAGCGGGGGCCAACGTCCTGACTTTC. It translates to CASSLSMSQAGANVLTF.

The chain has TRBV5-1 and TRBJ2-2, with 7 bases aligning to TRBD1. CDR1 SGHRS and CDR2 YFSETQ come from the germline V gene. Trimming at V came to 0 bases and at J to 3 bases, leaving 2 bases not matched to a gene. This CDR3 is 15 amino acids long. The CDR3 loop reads CASSLGDSYTGELFF. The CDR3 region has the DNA TGCGCCAGCAGCTTGGGGGACAGCTACACCGGGGAGCTGTTTTTT.

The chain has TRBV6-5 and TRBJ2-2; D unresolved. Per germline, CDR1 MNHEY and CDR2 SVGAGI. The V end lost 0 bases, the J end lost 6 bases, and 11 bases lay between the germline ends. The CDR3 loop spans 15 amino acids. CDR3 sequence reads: CASSYSYTMAGELFF. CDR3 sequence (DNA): TGTGCCAGCAGTTACTCGTACACGATGGCCGGGGAGCTGTTTTTT.

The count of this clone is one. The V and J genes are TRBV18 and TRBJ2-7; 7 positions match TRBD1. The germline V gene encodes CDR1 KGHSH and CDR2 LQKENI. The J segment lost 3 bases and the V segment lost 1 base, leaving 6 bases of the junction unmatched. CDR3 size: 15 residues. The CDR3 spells CASSPLGTEYYEQYF. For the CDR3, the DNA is TGTGCCAGCTCACCACTGGGGACAGAGTACTACGAGCAGTACTTC.

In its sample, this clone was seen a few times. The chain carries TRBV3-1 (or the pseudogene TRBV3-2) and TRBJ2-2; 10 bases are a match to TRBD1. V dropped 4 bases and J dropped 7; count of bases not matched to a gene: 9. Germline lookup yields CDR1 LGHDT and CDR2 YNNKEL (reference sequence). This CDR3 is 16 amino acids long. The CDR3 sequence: CASSPPGQGSFGELFF. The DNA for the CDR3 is TGTGCCAGCAGCCCCCCGGGACAGGGGTCATTCGGGGAGCTGTTTTTT.

CDR3 loop: CSVGGTSEYNEQFF. The CDR3 bases are TGCAGCGTTGGTGGGACTAGCGAGTACAATGAGCAGTTCTTC. The V and J genes are TRBV29-1 and TRBJ2-1, with TRBD2 matching over 10 bases. The trim removed 4 bases at V and 4 bases at J, leaving 4 bases unmatched. The germline V gene has CDR1 SQVTM and CDR2 ANQGSEA. The CDR3 covers 14 residues.

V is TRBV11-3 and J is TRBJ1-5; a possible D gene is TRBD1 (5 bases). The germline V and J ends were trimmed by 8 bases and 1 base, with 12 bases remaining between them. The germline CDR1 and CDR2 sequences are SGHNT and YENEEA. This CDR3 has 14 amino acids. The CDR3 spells CASPHRGSNQPQHF. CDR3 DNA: TGTGCCAGCCCCCACCGGGGGAGCAATCAGCCCCAGCATTTT. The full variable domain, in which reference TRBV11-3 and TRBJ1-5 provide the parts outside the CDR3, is EAGVVQSPRYKIIEKKQPVAFWCNPISGHNTLYWYLQNLGQGPELLIRYENEEAVDDSQLPKDRFSAERLKGVDSTLKIQPAELGDSAVYLCASPHRGSNQPQHFGDGTRLSIL.

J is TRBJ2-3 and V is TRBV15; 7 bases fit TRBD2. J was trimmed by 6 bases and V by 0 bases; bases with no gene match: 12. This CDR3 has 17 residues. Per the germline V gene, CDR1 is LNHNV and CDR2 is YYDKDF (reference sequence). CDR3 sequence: CATSREQAGPLRDTQYF. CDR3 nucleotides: TGTGCCACCAGCAGAGAGCAAGCGGGACCCCTCAGGGATACGCAGTATTTT. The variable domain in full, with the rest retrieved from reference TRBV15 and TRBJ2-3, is DAMVIQNPRYQVTQFGKPVTLSCSQTLNHNVMYWYQQKSSQAPKLLFHYYDKDFNNEADTPDNFQSRRPNTSFCFLDIRSPGLGDTAMYLCATSREQAGPLRDTQYFGPGTRLTVL.

CDR3 residues: CASSLRGAGDEQYF. In DNA form, the CDR3 reads TGCGCCAGCAGCCTCCGGGGAGCGGGCGACGAGCAGTACTTC. The chain carries TRBV4-1 and TRBJ2-7; tentative D call: TRBD2 (6 bases). The CDR3 consists of 14 residues. CDR1 MGHRA and CDR2 YSYEKL come from the germline V gene. Trimming left V 4 bases short and J 5 bases short, with 15 bases between.

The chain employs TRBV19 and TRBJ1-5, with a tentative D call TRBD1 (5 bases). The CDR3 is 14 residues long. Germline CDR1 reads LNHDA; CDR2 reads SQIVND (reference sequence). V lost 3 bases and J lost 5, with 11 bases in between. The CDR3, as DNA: TGTGCCAGTAGTATCTTCGGGGGGGATCAGCCCCAGCATTTT. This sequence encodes CASSIFGGDQPQHF. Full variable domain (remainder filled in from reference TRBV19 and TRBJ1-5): DGGITQSPKYLFRKEGQNVTLSCEQNLNHDAMYWYRQDPGQGLRLIYYSQIVNDFQKGDIAEGYSVSREKKESFPLTVTSAQKNPTAFYLCASSIFGGDQPQHFGDGTRLSIL.

CDR3 loop: CASSQRTRPFYNEQFF. The CDR3 bases are TGTGCCAGCAGCCAGAGGACTAGGCCCTTTTACAATGAGCAGTTCTTC. The rearrangement joins TRBV28 to TRBJ2-1; 7 bases map to TRBD2. CDR3 length: 16 residues. V shed 6 bases, J shed 4 bases, and the junction held 12 bases outside the gene matches. CDR1 and CDR2 (germline): MDHEN, SYDVKM.

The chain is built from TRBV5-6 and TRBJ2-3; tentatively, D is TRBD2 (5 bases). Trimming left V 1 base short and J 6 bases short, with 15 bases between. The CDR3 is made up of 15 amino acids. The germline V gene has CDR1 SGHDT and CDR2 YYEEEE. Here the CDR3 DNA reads TGTGCCAGCAGCTTGCGGTCGGGATCCAGGGATACGCAGTATTTT. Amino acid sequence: CASSLRSGSRDTQYF.

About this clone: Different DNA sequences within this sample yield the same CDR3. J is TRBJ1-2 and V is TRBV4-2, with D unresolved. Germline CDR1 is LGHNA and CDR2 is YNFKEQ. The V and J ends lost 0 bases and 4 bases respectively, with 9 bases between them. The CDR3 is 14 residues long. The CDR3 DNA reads TGTGCCAGCAGCCAAGAAGGAGGTGGCTATGGCTACACCTTC. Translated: CASSQEGGGYGYTF.

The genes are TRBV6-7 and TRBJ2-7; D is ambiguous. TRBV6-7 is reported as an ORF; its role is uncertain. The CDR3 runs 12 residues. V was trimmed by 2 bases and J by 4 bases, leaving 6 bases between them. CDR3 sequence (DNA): TGTGCCAGCAGTTACCTCCGTTACGAGCAGTACTTC. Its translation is CASSYLRYEQYF.